This entry lists 8 T cell receptor beta chains sequenced from one sample in a study of blood T cell repertoires in COVID-19. Using immunoSEQ multiplex PCR, the repertoire was profiled, and TCRdb retains in-frame clones only, with some absent. In the table there are about 200,000 clones, around 82% of which are singletons. Material for sequencing was peripheral blood. The receptors derive from a woman aged 70-85 years with acute or convalescent COVID-19.

The chain has TRBV14 and TRBJ1-6; D not certain. In germline, CDR1 is SGHDN, CDR2 FVKESK. V was clipped by 4 bases and J by 3 bases, with 10 bases between them. The CDR3 has 15 amino acids. The CDR3 DNA reads as TGTGCCAGCAGCCCGAAGAGTTACTATAATTCACCCCTCCACTTT. Encoded protein: CASSPKSYYNSPLHF.

The chain combines TRBV6-6 with TRBJ1-5; D is undetermined. Germline assignment: CDR1 MNHNY and CDR2 SVGAGI (reference sequence). V was cut by 4 bases and J by 0 bases, with 4 bases left in between. The CDR3 totals 13 residues. In DNA, the CDR3 is TGTGCCAGCAGTTCGGGTAGCAATCAGCCCCAGCATTTT. Amino acid sequence: CASSSGSNQPQHF.

The chain recombines TRBV18 with TRBJ1-2; weak D call: TRBD1 (6 bases). Per germline, CDR1 KGHSH and CDR2 LQKENI. This CDR3 has 14 amino acids. Between the trimmed V and J ends, which lost 5 bases and 3 bases, there was a span of 13 bases. In DNA, the CDR3 is TGTGCCAGCTCATCCGAACAGGGTTACTATGGCTACACCTTC. As protein: CASSSEQGYYGYTF.

The rearrangement uses TRBV27 and TRBJ1-1; possible D gene TRBD1, 5 bases. Germline V CDR1 and CDR2: MNHEY, SMNVEV (reference sequence). The CDR3 runs to 15 residues. The V and J ends lost 1 base and 1 base respectively, with 10 bases between them. The CDR3 nucleotides read TGTGCCAGCAGTTTATTTCAGGGTAGGAACACTGAAGCTTTCTTT. Translating gives CASSLFQGRNTEAFF.

With respect to this clone: A much larger clone is a single base away; this may be a read error. Within the sample, other DNA sequences also encode this same CDR3. The V and J genes are TRBV6-5 and TRBJ1-5; D uncertain. CDR3 length equals 13 residues. CDR1 and CDR2 from the germline V gene are MNHEY and SVGAGI. V was pared by 2 bases and J by 5 bases, with 7 bases between. The CDR3 sequence: CASSYRRDQPQHF. The CDR3 nucleotides are TGTGCCAGCAGTTACAGGAGGGATCAGCCCCAGCATTTT.

In DNA, the CDR3 is TGCGCCAGCAGCTTGGGCGGGCAGGGAGGCTACGAGCAGTACTTC. The encoded protein is CASSLGGQGGYEQYF. The rearrangement links TRBV5-1 to TRBJ2-7; possible D gene TRBD2, 6 bases. The CDR3 totals 15 residues. From germline, CDR1 is SGHRS and CDR2 YFSETQ. Trimming stripped 0 bases from V and 3 bases from J, with 13 bases between.

The gene calls are TRBV9 and TRBJ2-5; a possible D gene is TRBD1 (5 bases). Germline V gives CDR1 SGDLS, CDR2 YYNGEE. V dropped 4 bases and J dropped 6 bases, with 16 bases sitting between them. The CDR3 totals 14 residues. The CDR3 region has the DNA TGTGCCAGCAGCCCCGGGCAGGGAAGCAAGACCCAGTACTTC. This encodes CASSPGQGSKTQYF.

The chain links TRBV19 to TRBJ2-1, with 7 bases lining up with TRBD2. Germline V gene lookup returns CDR1 LNHDA and CDR2 SQIVND (reference sequence). V shed 6 bases, J shed 3 bases, and the junction held 5 bases outside the gene matches. CDR3 length: 14 amino acids. This CDR3 is CASSRIAGYNEQFF. CDR3 in DNA: TGTGCCAGTAGCCGGATAGCGGGCTACAATGAGCAGTTCTTC.